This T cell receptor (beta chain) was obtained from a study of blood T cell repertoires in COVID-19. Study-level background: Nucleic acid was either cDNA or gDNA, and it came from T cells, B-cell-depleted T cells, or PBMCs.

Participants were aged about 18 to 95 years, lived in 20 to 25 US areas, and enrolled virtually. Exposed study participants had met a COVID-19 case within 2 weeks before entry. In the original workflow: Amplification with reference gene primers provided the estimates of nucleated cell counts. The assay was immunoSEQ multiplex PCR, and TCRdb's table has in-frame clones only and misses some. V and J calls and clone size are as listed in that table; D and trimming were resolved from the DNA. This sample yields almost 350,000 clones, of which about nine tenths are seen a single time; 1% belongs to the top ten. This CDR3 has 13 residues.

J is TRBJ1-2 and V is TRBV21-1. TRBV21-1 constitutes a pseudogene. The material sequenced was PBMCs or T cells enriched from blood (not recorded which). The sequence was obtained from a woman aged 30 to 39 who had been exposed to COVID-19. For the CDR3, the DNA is TGTGCCACCCAAAGGGAGGAGGACTATGGCTACACCTTC. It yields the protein CATQREEDYGYTF.